This TCR beta chain is from a study of prognosis after radiotherapy for stage I lung cancer. Study overall: Each patient with non-small cell lung cancer was deemed medically inoperable.

The CDR3 spans 13 residues. Deletions cut 4 bases from V and 5 bases from J, with 11 bases between. The germline V gene encodes CDR1 MNHGY and CDR2 SVAAGI. Study-wide findings and caveats: The authors did not determine whether the expanded TCR clones were tumor-specific.

As to this clonotype: The antigen remains unidentified.

Peripheral blood, in roughly 6-milliliter volumes, was drawn at each of two time points. Amplification of the TCR beta CDR3 (from genomic DNA) was done by two-round multiplex PCR. Specific primers for each TRBV and TRBJ gene were what first-round PCR used. One entry per CDR3 protein results from TCRdb running MiXCR on the multiplex PCR reads. The sample carries around 12,000 distinct CDR3 sequences, roughly 51% recorded once. The rearrangement joins TRBV6-9 to TRBJ2-5, with D possibly matching TRBD1 (6 bases). This TCR came from a donor over 45 with non-small cell lung cancer. Sequenced material: PBMCs, taken before or after stereotactic body radiation therapy (not recorded which). The CDR3 reads CASSSMRGETQYF. DNA of the CDR3: TGTGCCAGCAGTTCGATGAGGGGGGAGACCCAGTACTTC.